This section outlines one T cell receptor beta chain sequence together with its context. Its cognate antigen is unknown. TCRdb re-analysed the RT-PCR reads in MiXCR, keeping a single row per CDR3 protein. The table includes over 400,000 distinct CDR3 sequences, 10% to 15% detected once. The data derive from a study of response to subunit inactivated influenza vaccine. Broader study findings: Every seasonal influenza vaccination brings in few new T cells, the authors suggested.

The CDR3 consists of 14 residues. V lost 1 base to trimming and J lost 0 bases, with 8 bases between them. The V gene's germline CDR1 is SGHRS and CDR2 YFSETQ. This chain connects TRBV5-1 to TRBJ2-7; D not certain. The TCR originated in a man in his fifties or sixties who received an inactivated influenza vaccine. The specimen comprised PBMCs from blood, sampled roughly 47 days after vaccination. CDR3 in amino acids: CASSLWLDSYEQYF. As DNA, the CDR3 is TGCGCCAGCAGCTTGTGGTTGGACTCCTACGAGCAGTACTTC. Using reference TRBV5-1 and TRBJ2-7 for the parts outside the CDR3, the full variable domain is KAGVTQTPRYLIKTRGQQVTLSCSPISGHRSVSWYQQTPGQGLQFLFEYFSETQRNKGNFPGRFSGRQFSNSRSEMNVSTLELGDSALYLCASSLWLDSYEQYFGPGTRLTVT.